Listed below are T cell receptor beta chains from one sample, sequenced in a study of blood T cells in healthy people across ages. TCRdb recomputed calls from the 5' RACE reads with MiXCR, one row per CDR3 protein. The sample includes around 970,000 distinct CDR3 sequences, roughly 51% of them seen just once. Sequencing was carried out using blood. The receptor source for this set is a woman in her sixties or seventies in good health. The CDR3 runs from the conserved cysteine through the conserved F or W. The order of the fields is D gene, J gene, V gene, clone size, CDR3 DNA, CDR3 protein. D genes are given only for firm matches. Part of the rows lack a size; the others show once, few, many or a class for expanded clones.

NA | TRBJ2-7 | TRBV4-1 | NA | TGCGCCAGCAGCCAACCCGGGCGGGCTCCCGAGCAGTACTTC | CASSQPGRAPEQYF
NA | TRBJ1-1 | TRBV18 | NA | TGTGCCAGCTCACCGCCGACGACTGGAGCTTTCTTT | CASSPPTTGAFF
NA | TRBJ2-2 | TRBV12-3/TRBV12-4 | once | TGTGCCAGCAGTTTGTTAACGGGCACCGGGGAGCTGTTTTTT | CASSLLTGTGELFF
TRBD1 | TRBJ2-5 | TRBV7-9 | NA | TGTGCCTGCAGCCTACGCCGCACGGGACAGAAGGGGGAGACCCAGTACTTC | CACSLRRTGQKGETQYF
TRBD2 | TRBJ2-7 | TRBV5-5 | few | TGTGCCAGCAGCTTTAGGGACTATTTGGGTAGCTCCTACGAGCAGTACTTC | CASSFRDYLGSSYEQYF
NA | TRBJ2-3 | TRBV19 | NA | TGTGCCAGTAGTCCTCAGGGTCGTGCCACAGATACGCAGTATTTT | CASSPQGRATDTQYF
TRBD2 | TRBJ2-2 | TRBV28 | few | TGTGCCGGCCGCGGGAGCGGGGTCACCGGGGAGCTGTTTTTT | CAGRGSGVTGELFF
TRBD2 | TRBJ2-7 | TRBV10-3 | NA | TGTGCCATCAGTGAGACTAGCGAGCACTACGAGCAGTACTTC | CAISETSEHYEQYF
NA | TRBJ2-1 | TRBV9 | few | TGTGCCAGCAGCGTAGGTGGGGAGCAGTTCTTC | CASSVGGEQFF
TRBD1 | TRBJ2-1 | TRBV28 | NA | TGTGCCAGCAGATCCGGTACAGGGGGAAGGAATGAGCAGTTCTTC | CASRSGTGGRNEQFF
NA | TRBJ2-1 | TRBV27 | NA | TGTGCCAGCAGTTTAGGGCAGGGGTGGAATGAGCGGTTCTTC | CASSLGQGWNERFF
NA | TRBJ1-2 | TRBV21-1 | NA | TGTGCCAGCAGCAAAGCGGCAGGGGACGGCTACACCTTC | CASSKAAGDGYTF
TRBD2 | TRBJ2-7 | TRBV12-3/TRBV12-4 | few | TGTGCCAGCAGTTTATCGACTAGCGGGAGGAAAACCTACGAGCAGTACTTC | CASSLSTSGRKTYEQYF
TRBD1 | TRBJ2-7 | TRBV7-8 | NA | TGTGCCAGCAGCTTATACAGGGGAGAAGCCGGCGAGCAGTACTTC | CASSLYRGEAGEQYF
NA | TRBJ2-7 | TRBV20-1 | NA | TGCAGTGCTCCCCCGCGGAACGCCTACGAGCAGTACTTC | CSAPPRNAYEQYF
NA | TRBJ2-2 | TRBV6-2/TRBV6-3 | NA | TGTGCCAGCAGGCCTAATATGAACACCGGGGAGCTGTTTTTT | CASRPNMNTGELFF
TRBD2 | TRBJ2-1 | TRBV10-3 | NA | TGTGCCATCAGTGCTGGGACTAGCGGGAGTAGGAATGAGCGGTTCTTC | CAISAGTSGSRNERFF